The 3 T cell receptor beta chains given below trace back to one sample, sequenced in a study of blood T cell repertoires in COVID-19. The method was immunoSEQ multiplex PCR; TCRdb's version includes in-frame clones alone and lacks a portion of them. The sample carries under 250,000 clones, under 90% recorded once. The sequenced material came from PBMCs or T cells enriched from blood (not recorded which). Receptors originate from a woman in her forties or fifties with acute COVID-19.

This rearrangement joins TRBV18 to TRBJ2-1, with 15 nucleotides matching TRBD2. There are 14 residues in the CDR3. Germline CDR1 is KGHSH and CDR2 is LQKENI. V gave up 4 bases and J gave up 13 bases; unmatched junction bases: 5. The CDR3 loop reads CASSLGTSGRYQFF. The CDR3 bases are TGTGCCAGCTCACTGGGGACTAGCGGGAGGTATCAGTTCTTC.

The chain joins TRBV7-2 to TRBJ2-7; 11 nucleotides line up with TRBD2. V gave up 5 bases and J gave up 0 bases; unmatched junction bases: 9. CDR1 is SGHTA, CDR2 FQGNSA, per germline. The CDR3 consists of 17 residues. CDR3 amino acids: CASSTTGTSGISYEQYF. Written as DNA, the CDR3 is TGTGCCAGCAGCACTACCGGGACTAGCGGCATCTCCTACGAGCAGTACTTC.

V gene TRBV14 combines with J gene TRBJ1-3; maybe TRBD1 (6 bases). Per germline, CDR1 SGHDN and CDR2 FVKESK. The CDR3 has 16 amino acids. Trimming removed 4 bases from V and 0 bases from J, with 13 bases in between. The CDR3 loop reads CASSRGGTGSGNTIYF. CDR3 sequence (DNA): TGTGCCAGCAGCCGGGGGGGCACCGGCTCTGGAAACACCATATATTTT.